What follows are 22 T cell receptor beta chains derived from one specimen sequenced in a study of immune heterogeneity within non-small cell lung tumors. Bulk tumor gDNA, 550 to 750 ng per sample, served as the TCR template. During surgery, several far-apart biopsies were obtained from every primary tumor. Surgery that was curative in intent was performed on patients with untreated, newly diagnosed non-small cell lung cancer. Multiplex PCR was performed with 32 V and 13 J primers, and it amplified TCR beta CDR3. A single record per CDR3 protein comes from TCRdb applying MiXCR to the multiplex PCR reads. The sample records tens of thousands of distinct CDR3 sequences, 25% to 30% being singletons. The sequenced sample was lung tumor tissue. Source of these receptors: a man between 40 and 49 years old with non-small cell lung cancer.

This clonotype was observed a handful of times. The V gene is TRBV12-3 or TRBV12-4, the J gene TRBJ2-7, with 11 positions matching TRBD2. V shed 3 bases, J shed 8 bases, and the junction held 15 bases outside the gene matches. This CDR3 is 17 amino acids long. The CDR3 here is CASSFLVAGGQVYKQYF. Here the CDR3 DNA reads TGTGCCAGCAGTTTTTTGGTAGCGGGAGGGCAGGTATACAAGCAGTACTTC.

The table lists this clonotype with many counts. This chain joins TRBV10-3 and TRBJ1-4; 7 nucleotides line up with TRBD1. The V gene end was trimmed by 9 bases and the J gene end by 6 bases; junction bases not matched to a gene: 7. Germline CDR1 ENHRY, CDR2 SYGVKD. This CDR3 has 13 amino acids. The CDR3 region has the DNA TGTGCCATTAACAGGGGAGGGGATGAAAAACTGTTTTTT. This sequence encodes CAINRGGDEKLFF.

V usage is TRBV20-1 and J usage is TRBJ2-5; TRBD1 or TRBD2 may be the D gene (5 bases each). The CDR3 runs 14 residues. The germline V and J ends were trimmed by 2 bases and 5 bases, with 15 bases remaining between them. Looked up from germline, CDR1 is DFQATT and CDR2 is SNEGSKA (reference sequence). The CDR3 protein is CSARQAQGGETQYF. CDR3 DNA: TGCAGTGCTAGACAGGCCCAGGGCGGGGAGACCCAGTACTTC.

The chain couples TRBV5-4 to TRBJ2-7; TRBD2 might be the D (7 bases). The CDR3 runs to 14 residues. With 4 bases removed from V and 6 bases from J, the gap between germline ends came to 17 bases. Germline values: CDR1 SGHNT, CDR2 YYREEE (reference sequence). CDR3 amino acids: CASSLGAGVGEQYF. The DNA of the CDR3 is TGTGCCAGCAGCCTGGGGGCGGGAGTGGGCGAGCAGTACTTC.

About this clonotype itself: One end of the junction fails to match germline, which may point to a read error. The chain carries TRBV5-6 and TRBJ1-6; D uncertain. The CDR3 loop spans 12 amino acids. Germline lookup yields CDR1 SGHDT and CDR2 YYEEEE. CDR3 loop: CASSLGSSPHHF. CDR3 DNA: TGTGCCAGCAGCTTGGGAAGTTCACCCCACCACTTT.

Note on this clonotype: Lacking the conserved final phenylalanine or tryptophan, this CDR3 likely reflects a read error. The J gene is TRBJ1-1, the V gene TRBV11-2, with unresolved D. Germline-derived CDR1 and CDR2 are SGHAT and FQNNGV. This CDR3 spans 13 amino acids. V lost 2 bases and J lost 1, with 5 bases in between. CDR3 in amino acids: CASSLNRNTEAFL. CDR3 sequence (DNA): TGTGCCAGCAGCTTAAACCGGAACACTGAAGCTTTCCTT.

Note on this clonotype: A read error may produce the germline difference seen at one junction end. V and J are TRBV10-3 and TRBJ1-4, with unresolved D. Per the germline V gene, CDR1 is ENHRY and CDR2 is SYGVKD. The CDR3 loop spans 13 amino acids. The CDR3 DNA follows: TGCGCCATCAGTGAAGTAAATGGGGAAAAACTGTTTTTT. Its protein is CAISEVNGEKLFF.

This clonotype was detected ten times or more. The rearrangement joins TRBV9 to TRBJ1-2; 8 positions agree with TRBD1. V shed 4 bases, J shed 7 bases, and the junction held 3 bases outside the gene matches. Germline V gene data show CDR1 as SGDLS and CDR2 as YYNGEE. This CDR3 is built from 12 residues. CDR3 in DNA: TGTGCCAGCAGCCTTACAGGGGGTGGCTACACCTTC. Translation: CASSLTGGGYTF.

Worth noting for this clonotype: Lacking the conserved final phenylalanine or tryptophan, this CDR3 likely reflects a read error. The chain employs TRBV28 and TRBJ2-5; D is perhaps TRBD2 (6 bases). The V gene lost 2 bases and the J gene lost 6 bases, with 16 bases spanning the gap. The V gene's germline CDR1 is MDHEN and CDR2 SYDVKM. The CDR3 length is 15 residues. CDR3: CASSLETRRLKTQYL. The CDR3 region has the DNA TGTGCCAGCAGTTTAGAGACTAGACGACTAAAGACCCAGTACTTA.

This clonotype was found many times. V usage is TRBV20-1 and J usage is TRBJ2-3; 11 bases align to TRBD2. V shed 6 bases, J shed 3 bases, and the junction held 5 bases outside the gene matches. This CDR3 comprises 14 residues. Germline CDR1 and CDR2: DFQATT and SNEGSKA (reference sequence). The chain's CDR3 is CSAPASGRTDTQYF. The CDR3 DNA sequence: TGCAGTGCCCCCGCTAGCGGGAGGACAGATACGCAGTATTTT.

In regard to this clonotype: A much more abundant neighbour one base away suggests this may be a read error. V usage is TRBV20-1 and J usage is TRBJ2-7; 11 bases map to TRBD2. Per the germline V gene, CDR1 is DFQATT and CDR2 is SNEGSKA (reference sequence). There are 14 residues in the CDR3. Germline trimming cut 1 base from V and 9 bases from J; bases unmatched to any gene: 8. The CDR3 protein is CSARGLAGLWVQYF. CDR3 nucleotides: TGCAGTGCTAGAGGACTAGCGGGACTCTGGGTGCAGTACTTC.

The rearrangement links TRBV25-1 to TRBJ1-2, with D unclear. This CDR3 comprises 12 residues. Trimming stripped 4 bases from V and 1 base from J, with 4 bases between. Per germline, CDR1 MGHDK and CDR2 SYGVNS. This chain's CDR3 is CASSAGNYGYTF. For the CDR3, the DNA is TGTGCCAGCAGTGCCGGTAACTATGGCTACACCTTC.

The chain recombines TRBV5-8 with TRBJ2-3; D is unclear. Germline CDR1 reads SGHTS; CDR2 reads YDEGEE. Deletions cut 6 bases from V and 4 bases from J, with 18 bases between. This CDR3 has 15 amino acids. The DNA of the CDR3 is TGTGCCAGCATCCTCCGGGCCAACCCGTCAGATACGCAGTATTTT. Amino acid sequence: CASILRANPSDTQYF.

A few counts support this clonotype. The chain joins TRBV5-1 to TRBJ2-2, with 9 bases identical to TRBD1. This CDR3 region has 18 residues. Germline V CDR1 and CDR2: SGHRS, YFSETQ. Trimming cost V 0 bases and J 3 bases; bases outside gene matches: 9. This CDR3 is CASSLAGTGFVDTGELFF. The DNA for the CDR3 is TGCGCCAGCAGCTTGGCCGGGACAGGGTTTGTTGACACCGGGGAGCTGTTTTTT.

Remarks on this clonotype: This may be a read error, as it is one base from a much larger clone. The chain carries TRBV30 and TRBJ2-1, with 9 positions matching TRBD2. The germline V gene encodes CDR1 GTSNPN and CDR2 SVGIG (reference sequence). CDR3 length: 15 amino acids. CDR3 DNA: TGTGCCTGGAGTGCTAGCGGGGCTTTCGGGAATGTGCAGTTCTTC. Protein product: CAWSASGAFGNVQFF.

This clonotype has at least ten counts. The chain links TRBV19 to TRBJ2-5, with D hard to call. This CDR3 has 13 amino acids. Germline lookup yields CDR1 LNHDA and CDR2 SQIVND (reference sequence). The V gene lost 6 bases and the J gene lost 0 bases, with 8 bases spanning the gap. In nucleotides, the CDR3 is TGTGCCAGTAGCCAACATAACCAAGAGACCCAGTACTTC. Protein sequence: CASSQHNQETQYF. The full variable domain, its missing parts supplied by reference TRBV19 and TRBJ2-5, is DGGITQSPKYLFRKEGQNVTLSCEQNLNHDAMYWYRQDPGQGLRLIYYSQIVNDFQKGDIAEGYSVSREKKESFPLTVTSAQKNPTAFYLCASSQHNQETQYFGPGTRLLVL.

This clonotype was seen repeatedly, ten times or more. V usage is TRBV7-9 and J usage is TRBJ2-7, with 8 bases identical to TRBD1. Looked up from germline, CDR1 is SEHNR and CDR2 is FQNEAQ (reference sequence). The CDR3 sequence is 13 residues long. V shed 3 bases and J 6 bases; nucleotides not matched to a gene: 4. Here the CDR3 DNA reads TGTGCCAGCAGCTTGGACAGGGCATCCGAGCAGTACTTC. Its protein is CASSLDRASEQYF.

This clonotype was counted many times. The chain links TRBV20-1 to TRBJ2-3, with TRBD2 matching over 7 bases. This CDR3 region has 15 residues. With V trimmed by 6 bases and J by 3 bases, 12 bases remained unmatched. Germline V gene lookup returns CDR1 DFQATT and CDR2 SNEGSKA (reference sequence). The CDR3 sequence: CSASRSAGVTDTQYF. The CDR3 DNA sequence: TGCAGTGCATCCCGGTCGGCGGGAGTGACAGATACGCAGTATTTT.

In regard to this clonotype: Since a much larger clone is just one base distant, this may be a read error. The J gene is TRBJ2-1, the V gene TRBV7-6; 9 bases line up with TRBD2. CDR3 length equals 15 residues. Germline V gene data show CDR1 as SGHVS and CDR2 as FNYEAQ. The CDR3 coding sequence is TGTGCCAGCAGTCCTATAGCGGGAGCCTACAATGAGCAGATCTTC. This encodes CASSPIAGAYNEQIF.

This clonotype is a singleton in its sample. This clone may be a read error of a much larger clone one base away. The chain is built from TRBV4-1 and TRBJ2-3, with D perhaps TRBD1 (5 bases). There are 15 residues in the CDR3. Germline V gives CDR1 MGHRA, CDR2 YSYEKL. The CDR3 loop reads CASTQEARGRDTQYF. For the CDR3, the DNA is TGCGCCAGCACCCAAGAAGCTAGGGGTAGGGATACGCAGTATTTT.

The V and J genes are TRBV24-1 and TRBJ2-3; D remains unclear. V was cut by 4 bases and J by 0 bases, with 4 bases left in between. In germline, CDR1 is KGHDR, CDR2 SFDVKD. This CDR3 comprises 13 residues. Here the CDR3 reads CATSEPSTDTQYF. The CDR3 region has the DNA TGTGCCACCAGTGAGCCTAGCACAGATACGCAGTATTTT.

As for this clonotype: This could be a read error, since a much larger clone is one nucleotide away. V is TRBV11-3 and J is TRBJ1-3; D gene unclear. The V end was cut by 4 bases, the J end by 6 bases, with 19 bases between. Germline V gene lookup returns CDR1 SGHNT and CDR2 YENEEA. CDR3 length equals 16 residues. CDR3: CASSSEGDLLENTIYF. DNA of the CDR3: TGTGCCAGCAGCTCCGAAGGAGATCTGCTTGAAAACACCATATATTTT.